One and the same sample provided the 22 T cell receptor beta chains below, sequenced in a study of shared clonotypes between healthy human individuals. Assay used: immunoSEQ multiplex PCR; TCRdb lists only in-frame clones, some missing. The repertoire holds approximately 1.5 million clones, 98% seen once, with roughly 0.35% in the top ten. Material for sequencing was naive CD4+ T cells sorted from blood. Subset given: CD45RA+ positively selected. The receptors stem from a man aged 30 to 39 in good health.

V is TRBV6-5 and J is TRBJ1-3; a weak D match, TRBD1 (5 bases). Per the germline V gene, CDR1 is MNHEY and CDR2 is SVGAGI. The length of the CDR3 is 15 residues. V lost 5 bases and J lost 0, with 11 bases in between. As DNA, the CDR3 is TGTGCCAGCAGTCGACAGCTGCTCTCTGGAAACACCATATATTTT. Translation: CASSRQLLSGNTIYF.

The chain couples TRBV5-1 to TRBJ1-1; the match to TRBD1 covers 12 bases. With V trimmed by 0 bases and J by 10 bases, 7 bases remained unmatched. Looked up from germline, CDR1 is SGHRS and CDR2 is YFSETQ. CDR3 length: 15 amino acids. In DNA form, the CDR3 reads TGCGCCAGCAGCTTGGCGGGACAGGGGGCCCAGGGAGCTTTCTTT. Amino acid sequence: CASSLAGQGAQGAFF.

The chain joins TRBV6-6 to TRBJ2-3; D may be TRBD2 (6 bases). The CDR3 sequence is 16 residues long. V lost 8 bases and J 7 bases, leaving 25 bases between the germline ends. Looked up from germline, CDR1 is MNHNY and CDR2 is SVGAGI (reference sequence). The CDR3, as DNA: TGTGCCAGCCAAATCTACGGGACTCTAGGTATAAATACGCAGTATTTT. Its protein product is CASQIYGTLGINTQYF.

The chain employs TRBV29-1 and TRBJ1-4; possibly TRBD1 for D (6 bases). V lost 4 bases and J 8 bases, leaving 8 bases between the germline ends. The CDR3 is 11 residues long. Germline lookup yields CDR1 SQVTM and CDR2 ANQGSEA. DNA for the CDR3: TGCAGCGTTGTACAGGGAGAAAAACTGTTTTTT. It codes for CSVVQGEKLFF.

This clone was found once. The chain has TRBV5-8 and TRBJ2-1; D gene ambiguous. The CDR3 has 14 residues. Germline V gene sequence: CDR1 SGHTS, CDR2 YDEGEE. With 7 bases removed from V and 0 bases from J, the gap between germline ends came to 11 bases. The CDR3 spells CASLSTRSYNEQFF. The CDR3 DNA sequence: TGTGCCAGCCTCTCGACCCGCTCCTACAATGAGCAGTTCTTC.

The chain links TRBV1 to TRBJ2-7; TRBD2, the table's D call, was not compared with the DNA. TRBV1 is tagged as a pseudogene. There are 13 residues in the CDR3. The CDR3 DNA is TGCACCCGGTGTAAATTAAAGTCCTACGAGCAGTACTTC. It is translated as CTRCKLKSYEQYF.

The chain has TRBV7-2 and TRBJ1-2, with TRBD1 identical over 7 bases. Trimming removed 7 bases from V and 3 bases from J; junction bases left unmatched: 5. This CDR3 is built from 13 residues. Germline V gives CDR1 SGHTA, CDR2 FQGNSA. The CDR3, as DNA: TGTGCCAGCAAACGACAGGGTTACTATGGCTACACCTTC. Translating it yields CASKRQGYYGYTF.

The CDR3 loop reads CASSPRDLAGDNEQFF. The CDR3 coding sequence is TGTGCCAGCTCACCTCGGGACCTAGCGGGAGACAATGAGCAGTTCTTC. The rearrangement links TRBV18 to TRBJ2-1; 10 nucleotides line up with TRBD2. Germline lookup yields CDR1 KGHSH and CDR2 LQKENI. The CDR3 contains 16 residues. Trimming removed 3 bases from V and 5 bases from J; junction bases left unmatched: 7. The complete variable domain, with remaining parts taken from reference TRBV18 and TRBJ2-1, reads NAGVMQNPRHLVRRRGQEARLRCSPMKGHSHVYWYRQLPEEGLKFMVYLQKENIIDESGMPKERFSAEFPKEGPSILRIQQVVRGDSAAYFCASSPRDLAGDNEQFFGPGTRLTVL.

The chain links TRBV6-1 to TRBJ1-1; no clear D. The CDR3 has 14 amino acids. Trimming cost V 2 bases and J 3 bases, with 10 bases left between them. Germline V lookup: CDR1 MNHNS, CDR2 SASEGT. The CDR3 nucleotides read TGTGCCAGCAGTGAATTGGGGTACGACACTGAAGCTTTCTTT. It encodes CASSELGYDTEAFF.

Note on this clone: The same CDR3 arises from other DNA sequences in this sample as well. The CDR3 is CASSVDGNEQFF. The CDR3 nucleotides are TGTGCCAGCAGCGTAGACGGGAATGAGCAGTTCTTC. The rearrangement joins TRBV9 to TRBJ2-1; no firm D call. The V end lost 0 bases, the J end lost 7 bases, and 5 bases lay between the germline ends. Germline assignment: CDR1 SGDLS and CDR2 YYNGEE. This CDR3 region has 12 residues.

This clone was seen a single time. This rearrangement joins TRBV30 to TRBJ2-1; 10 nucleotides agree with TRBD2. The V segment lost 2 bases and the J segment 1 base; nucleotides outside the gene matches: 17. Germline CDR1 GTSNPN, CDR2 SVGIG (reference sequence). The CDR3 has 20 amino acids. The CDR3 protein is CAWSPPPQPGLAPSYNEQFF. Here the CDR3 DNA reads TGTGCCTGGAGTCCCCCCCCTCAGCCGGGACTAGCGCCTTCCTACAATGAGCAGTTCTTC.

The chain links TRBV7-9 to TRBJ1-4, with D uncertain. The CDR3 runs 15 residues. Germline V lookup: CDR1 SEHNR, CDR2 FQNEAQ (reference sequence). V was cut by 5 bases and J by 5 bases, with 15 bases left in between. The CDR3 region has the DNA TGTGCCAGCAGCGTTGGGTTTTTGGGAAATGAAAAACTGTTTTTT. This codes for CASSVGFLGNEKLFF.

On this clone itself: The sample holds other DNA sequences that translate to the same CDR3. Here the CDR3 reads CASSYGQNTEAFF. CDR3 bases: TGTGCCAGCAGCTATGGACAGAACACTGAAGCTTTCTTT. The V call is TRBV6-5, the J call TRBJ1-1, with a possible D match to TRBD1 (5 bases). Trimming shortened V by 6 bases and J by 1 base, and 9 bases separated the two germline ends. In germline, CDR1 is MNHEY, CDR2 SVGAGI. The CDR3 spans 13 residues.

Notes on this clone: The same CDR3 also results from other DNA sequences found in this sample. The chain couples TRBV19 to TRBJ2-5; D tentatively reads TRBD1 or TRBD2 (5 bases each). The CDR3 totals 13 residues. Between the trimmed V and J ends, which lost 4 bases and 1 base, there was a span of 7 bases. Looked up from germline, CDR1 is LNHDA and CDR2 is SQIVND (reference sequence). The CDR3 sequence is CASSTGTQETQYF. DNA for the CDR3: TGTGCCAGTAGTACCGGGACCCAAGAGACCCAGTACTTC.

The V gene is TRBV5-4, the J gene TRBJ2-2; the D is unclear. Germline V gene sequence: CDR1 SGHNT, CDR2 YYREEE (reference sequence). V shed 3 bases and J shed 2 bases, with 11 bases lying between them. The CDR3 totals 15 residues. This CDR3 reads CASSSARANTGELFF. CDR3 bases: TGTGCCAGCAGCTCGGCCCGGGCCAACACCGGGGAGCTGTTTTTT.

The CDR3 reads CSAGGVDIQYF. The DNA of the CDR3 is TGCAGTGCAGGGGGAGTGGACATTCAGTACTTC. The chain is built from TRBV20-1 and TRBJ2-4; the D gene is possibly TRBD1 (6 bases). Trimming cost V 6 bases and J 8 bases, with 11 bases left between them. The CDR3 has 11 amino acids. From germline, CDR1 is DFQATT and CDR2 SNEGSKA (reference sequence).

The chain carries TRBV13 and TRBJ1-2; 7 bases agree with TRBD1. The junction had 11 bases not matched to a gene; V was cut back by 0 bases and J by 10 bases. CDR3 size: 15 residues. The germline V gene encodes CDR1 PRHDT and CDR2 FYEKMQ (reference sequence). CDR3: CASSLGLPAGGDYTF. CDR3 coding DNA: TGTGCCAGCAGCTTAGGCCTGCCGGCAGGGGGTGACTACACCTTC.

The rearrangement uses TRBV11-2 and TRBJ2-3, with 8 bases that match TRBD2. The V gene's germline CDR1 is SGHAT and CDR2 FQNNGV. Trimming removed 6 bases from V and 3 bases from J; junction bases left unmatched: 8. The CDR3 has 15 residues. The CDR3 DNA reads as TGTGCCAGCAGACGACCGGGGGGGCGTACAGATACGCAGTATTTT. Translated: CASRRPGGRTDTQYF.

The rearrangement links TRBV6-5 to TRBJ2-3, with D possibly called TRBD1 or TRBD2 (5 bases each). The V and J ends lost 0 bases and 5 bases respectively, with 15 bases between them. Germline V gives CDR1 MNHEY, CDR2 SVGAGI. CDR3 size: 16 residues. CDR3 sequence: CASSYSSEGLGDTQYF. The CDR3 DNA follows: TGTGCCAGCAGTTACTCGTCAGAGGGGTTAGGAGATACGCAGTATTTT.

The CDR3 coding sequence is TGTGCCATCCAGGGACAGGGAGGCCAGCCCCAGCATTTT. Its protein product is CAIQGQGGQPQHF. The chain uses TRBV10-3 and TRBJ1-5; 9 positions match TRBD1. V shed 8 bases, J shed 7 bases, and the junction held 6 bases outside the gene matches. CDR1 and CDR2 from the germline V gene are ENHRY and SYGVKD. The CDR3 has 13 amino acids.

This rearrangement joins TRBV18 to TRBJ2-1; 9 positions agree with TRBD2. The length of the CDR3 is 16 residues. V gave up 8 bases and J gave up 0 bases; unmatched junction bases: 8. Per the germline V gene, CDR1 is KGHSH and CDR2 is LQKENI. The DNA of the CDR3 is TGTGCCAGCGCCTCACTTAGCGGGAGCTCCTACAATGAGCAGTTCTTC. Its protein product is CASASLSGSSYNEQFF.

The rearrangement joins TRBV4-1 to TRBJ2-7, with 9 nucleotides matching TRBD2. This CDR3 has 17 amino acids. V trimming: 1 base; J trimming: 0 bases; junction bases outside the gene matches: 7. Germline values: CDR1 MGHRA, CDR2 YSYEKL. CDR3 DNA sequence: TGCGCCAGCAGCCAAGGGTTTAGCGGGAGCAGCTCCTACGAGCAGTACTTC. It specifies CASSQGFSGSSSYEQYF.